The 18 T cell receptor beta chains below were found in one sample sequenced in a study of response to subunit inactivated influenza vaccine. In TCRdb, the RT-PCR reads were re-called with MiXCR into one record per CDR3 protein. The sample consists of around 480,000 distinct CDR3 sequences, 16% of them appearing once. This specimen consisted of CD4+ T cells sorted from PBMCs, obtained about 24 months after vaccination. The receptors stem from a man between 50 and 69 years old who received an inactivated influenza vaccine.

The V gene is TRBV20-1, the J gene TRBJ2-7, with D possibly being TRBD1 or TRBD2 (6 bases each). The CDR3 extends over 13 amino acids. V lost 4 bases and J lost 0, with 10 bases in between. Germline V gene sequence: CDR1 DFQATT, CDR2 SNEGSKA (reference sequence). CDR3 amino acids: CSATRDTSYEQYF. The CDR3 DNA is TGCAGTGCTACGCGGGACACCTCCTACGAGCAGTACTTC.

The CDR3 DNA reads TGTGCCAGCAGTGAACCCGGGTATTCTGATGGCTACACCTTC. It translates to CASSEPGYSDGYTF. The rearrangement uses TRBV25-1 and TRBJ1-2; no clear D. The V gene's germline CDR1 is MGHDK and CDR2 SYGVNS. V was shortened by 2 bases and J by 6 bases, with 13 bases between the two germline ends. CDR3 size: 14 residues.

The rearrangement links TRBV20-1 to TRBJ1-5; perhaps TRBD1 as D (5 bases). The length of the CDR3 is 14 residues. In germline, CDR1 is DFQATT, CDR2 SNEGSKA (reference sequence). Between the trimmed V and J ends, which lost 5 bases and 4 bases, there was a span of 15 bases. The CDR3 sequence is CSALDRRKNQPQHF. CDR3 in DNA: TGCAGTGCTTTAGACAGACGTAAAAATCAGCCCCAGCATTTT.

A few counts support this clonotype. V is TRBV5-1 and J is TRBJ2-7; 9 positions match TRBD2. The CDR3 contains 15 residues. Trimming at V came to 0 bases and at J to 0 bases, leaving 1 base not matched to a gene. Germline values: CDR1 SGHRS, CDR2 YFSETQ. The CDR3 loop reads CASSLASGISYEQYF. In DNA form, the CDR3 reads TGCGCCAGCAGCTTGGCTAGCGGGATCTCCTACGAGCAGTACTTC.

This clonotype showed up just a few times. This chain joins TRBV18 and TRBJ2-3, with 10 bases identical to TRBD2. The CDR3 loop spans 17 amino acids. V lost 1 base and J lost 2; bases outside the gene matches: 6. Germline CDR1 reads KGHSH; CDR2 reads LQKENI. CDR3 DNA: TGTGCCAGCTCACCACGCACTAGCGGGGCCCCCACAGATACGCAGTATTTT. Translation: CASSPRTSGAPTDTQYF.

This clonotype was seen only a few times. In DNA form, the CDR3 reads TGTGCCAGCAGTTCCCCCGGGACAGGGACGCAGTACTTC. Encoded protein: CASSSPGTGTQYF. This chain uses TRBV6-5 with TRBJ2-7; TRBD1 aligns across 9 bases. The CDR3 is 13 amino acids. In germline, CDR1 is MNHEY, CDR2 SVGAGI. Trimming at V came to 4 bases and at J to 9 bases, leaving 7 bases not matched to a gene.

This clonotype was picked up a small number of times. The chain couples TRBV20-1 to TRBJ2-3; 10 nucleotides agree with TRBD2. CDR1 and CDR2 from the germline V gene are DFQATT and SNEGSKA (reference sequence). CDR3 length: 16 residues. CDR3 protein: CSVSTASGGITDTQYF. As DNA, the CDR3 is TGCAGCGTCAGCACCGCTAGCGGGGGCATCACAGATACGCAGTATTTT.

CDR3 in DNA: TGTGCCAGCAGGCCTCGGGGCCTACCCTACGAGCAGTACTTC. Translating gives CASRPRGLPYEQYF. V usage is TRBV27 and J usage is TRBJ2-7; D possibly matches TRBD1 or TRBD2 (5 bases each). Germline assignment: CDR1 MNHEY and CDR2 SMNVEV (reference sequence). This CDR3 contains 14 residues. Trimming pared 6 bases from V and 2 bases from J, leaving 14 bases between.

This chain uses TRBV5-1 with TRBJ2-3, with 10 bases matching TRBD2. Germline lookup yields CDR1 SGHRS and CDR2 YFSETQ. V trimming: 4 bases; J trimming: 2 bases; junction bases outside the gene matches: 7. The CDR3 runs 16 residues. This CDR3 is CASSPGLAADTDTQYF. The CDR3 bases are TGCGCCAGCAGCCCAGGACTAGCGGCGGACACAGATACGCAGTATTTT.

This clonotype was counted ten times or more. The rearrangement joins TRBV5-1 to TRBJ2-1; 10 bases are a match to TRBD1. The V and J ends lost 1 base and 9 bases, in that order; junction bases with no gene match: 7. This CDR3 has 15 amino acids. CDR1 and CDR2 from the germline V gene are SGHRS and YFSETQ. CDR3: CASSLFGTGDSEQFF. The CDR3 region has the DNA TGCGCCAGCAGCTTGTTTGGGACAGGGGATAGTGAGCAGTTCTTC.

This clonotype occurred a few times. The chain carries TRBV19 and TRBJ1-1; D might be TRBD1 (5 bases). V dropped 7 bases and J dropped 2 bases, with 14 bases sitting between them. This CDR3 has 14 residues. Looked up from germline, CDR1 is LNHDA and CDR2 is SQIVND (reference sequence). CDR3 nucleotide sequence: TGTGCCAGTAAAGCAGGGATTATAAACACTGAAGCTTTCTTT. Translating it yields CASKAGIINTEAFF.

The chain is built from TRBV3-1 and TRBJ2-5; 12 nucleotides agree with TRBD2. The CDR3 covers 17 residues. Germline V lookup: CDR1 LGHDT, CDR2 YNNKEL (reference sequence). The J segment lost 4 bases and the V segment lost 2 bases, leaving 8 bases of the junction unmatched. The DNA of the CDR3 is TGTGCCAGCAGCCAACTCCGACCGGGACTAGCGGGAGAGACCCAGTACTTC. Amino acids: CASSQLRPGLAGETQYF.

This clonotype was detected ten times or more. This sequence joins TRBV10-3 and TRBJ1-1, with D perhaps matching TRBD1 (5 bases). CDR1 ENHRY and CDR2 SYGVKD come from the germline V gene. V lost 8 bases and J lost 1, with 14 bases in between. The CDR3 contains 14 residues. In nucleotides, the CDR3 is TGTGCCATCCGGGACTCCCTAAGGAACACTGAAGCTTTCTTT. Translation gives CAIRDSLRNTEAFF.

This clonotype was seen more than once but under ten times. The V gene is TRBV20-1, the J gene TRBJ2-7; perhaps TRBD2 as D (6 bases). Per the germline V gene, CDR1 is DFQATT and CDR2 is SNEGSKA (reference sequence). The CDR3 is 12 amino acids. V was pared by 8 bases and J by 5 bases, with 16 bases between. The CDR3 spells CSTTRLGNEQYF. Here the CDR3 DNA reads TGCAGTACTACCAGACTAGGGAACGAGCAGTACTTC.

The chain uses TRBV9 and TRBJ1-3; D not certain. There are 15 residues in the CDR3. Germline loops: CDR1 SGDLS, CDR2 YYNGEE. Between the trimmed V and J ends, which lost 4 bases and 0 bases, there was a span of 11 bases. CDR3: CASSRTVTSGNTIYF. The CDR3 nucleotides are TGTGCCAGCAGCCGGACCGTAACCTCTGGAAACACCATATATTTT.

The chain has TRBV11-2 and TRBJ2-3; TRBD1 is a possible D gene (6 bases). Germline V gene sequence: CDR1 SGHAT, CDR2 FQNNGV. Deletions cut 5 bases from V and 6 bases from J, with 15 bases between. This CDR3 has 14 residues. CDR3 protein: CASSKGWTVDTQYF. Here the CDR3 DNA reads TGTGCCAGCAGCAAGGGTTGGACAGTCGATACGCAGTATTTT.

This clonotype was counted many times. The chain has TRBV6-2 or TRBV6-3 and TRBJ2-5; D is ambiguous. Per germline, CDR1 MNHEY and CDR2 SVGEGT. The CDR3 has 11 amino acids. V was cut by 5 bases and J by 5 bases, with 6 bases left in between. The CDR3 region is CASSPLETQYF. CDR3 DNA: TGTGCCAGCAGTCCTCTGGAGACCCAGTACTTC.

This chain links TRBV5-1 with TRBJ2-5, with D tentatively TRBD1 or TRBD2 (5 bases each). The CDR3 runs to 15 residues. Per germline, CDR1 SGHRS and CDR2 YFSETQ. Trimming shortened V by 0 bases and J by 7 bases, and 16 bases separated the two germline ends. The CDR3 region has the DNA TGCGCCAGCAGCTTGGATGCTAGCAGGGTGGCGACCCAGTACTTC. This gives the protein CASSLDASRVATQYF.